The rows below give T cell receptor beta chains drawn from one sample of a study of blood T cell repertoires in COVID-19. Generated by immunoSEQ multiplex PCR, the TCRdb table keeps only in-frame clones and is missing some. The data hold under 95,000 clones, with about 93% observed a single time. Specimen: peripheral blood. Source of these receptors: a woman aged 50 to 60 in a cohort sampled during active COVID-19. Each CDR3 is given with its conserved first and last residue. A D gene is named only where the DNA matches it firmly. Where a row states a size, it is once, few, many or the class of an expanded clone; other rows omit it.

TRBV10-3,TRBD1,TRBJ1-2,-,CAINPGQGYYGYTF,TGTGCCATCAATCCGGGACAGGGGTACTATGGCTACACCTTC
TRBV3-1/TRBV3-2,TRBD1,TRBJ1-1,once,CASSQDRGVEAFF,TGTGCCAGCAGCCAAGACAGGGGGGTGGAAGCTTTCTTT
TRBV5-6,TRBD1,TRBJ1-1,-,CASSPPGQGAIMNTEAFF,TGTGCCAGCAGCCCGCCGGGACAGGGGGCGATTATGAACACTGAAGCTTTCTTT
TRBV3-1/TRBV3-2,-,TRBJ2-1,-,CASSKGRNEQFF,TGTGCCAGCAGTAAGGGGCGAAATGAGCAGTTCTTC
TRBV9,-,TRBJ2-5,-,CASSVGGGVSRETQYF,TGTGCCAGCAGCGTAGGAGGCGGGGTGTCACGAGAGACCCAGTACTTC
TRBV2,-,TRBJ1-1,-,CASSESWDNPMAFF,TGTGCCAGCAGTGAGTCCTGGGACAATCCCATGGCTTTCTTT
TRBV7-6,TRBD2,TRBJ2-6,-,CASSSDGGASGANVLTF,TGTGCCAGCAGCTCGGACGGGGGGGCGTCTGGGGCCAACGTCCTGACTTTC
TRBV5-1,-,TRBJ2-1,-,CASSLATRSGVGYNEQFF,TGCGCCAGCAGCTTGGCTACTCGGTCGGGAGTAGGCTACAATGAGCAGTTCTTC
TRBV6-1,TRBD1,TRBJ1-2,-,CASSEVGQGAFGYTF,TGTGCCAGCAGTGAAGTGGGACAGGGGGCTTTTGGCTACACCTTC
TRBV2,TRBD1,TRBJ1-5,-,CASRQGDFQPQHF,TGTGCCAGCCGACAGGGGGATTTTCAGCCCCAGCATTTT
TRBV3-1/TRBV3-2,-,TRBJ2-7,-,CASSRGGYEQYF,TGTGCCAGCAGCAGGGGGGGCTACGAGCAGTACTTC
TRBV19,TRBD2,TRBJ2-7,-,CASSITSGGSYEQYF,TGTGCCAGTAGTATCACTAGCGGAGGCTCCTACGAGCAGTACTTC
TRBV30,-,TRBJ2-3,-,CAWSVQLASTDTQYF,TGTGCCTGGAGTGTACAACTAGCCAGCACAGATACGCAGTATTTT
TRBV11-2,-,TRBJ2-7,-,CASSLGSEGSYEQYF,TGTGCCAGCAGCTTAGGGAGTGAGGGCTCCTACGAGCAGTACTTC
TRBV9,TRBD2,TRBJ2-7,-,CASPLAGGPFGEQYF,TGTGCCAGCCCCCTAGCGGGGGGGCCCTTTGGGGAGCAGTACTTC
TRBV5-1,TRBD2,TRBJ2-2,-,CASSRLAGAGSGELFF,TGCGCCAGCAGTCGACTAGCGGGAGCGGGAAGCGGGGAGCTGTTTTTT
TRBV27,-,TRBJ2-1,-,CASTLQGLRSNEQFF,TGTGCCAGCACCCTACAGGGTCTTAGGAGTAATGAGCAGTTCTTC
TRBV3-1/TRBV3-2,-,TRBJ2-1,-,CASSQRLIGRGNEQFF,TGTGCCAGCAGCCAACGACTGATCGGGAGAGGTAATGAGCAGTTCTTC
TRBV9,-,TRBJ1-1,-,CASSVAEGSTEAFF,TGTGCCAGCAGCGTAGCGGAGGGAAGCACTGAAGCTTTCTTT
TRBV9,-,TRBJ2-1,-,CASRFQGNYNEQFF,TGTGCCAGCAGGTTCCAGGGGAACTACAATGAGCAGTTCTTC
TRBV28,-,TRBJ2-2,-,CASSLIGGTTGELFF,TGTGCCAGCAGTTTAATTGGGGGGACCACCGGGGAGCTGTTTTTT
TRBV3-1/TRBV3-2,-,TRBJ2-5,-,CASSPADFQETQYF,TGTGCCAGCAGCCCAGCGGACTTCCAAGAGACCCAGTACTTC
TRBV7-9,TRBD2,TRBJ2-7,-,CASSSLGGAGDEQYF,TGTGCCAGCAGCTCCCTGGGAGGGGCCGGCGACGAGCAGTACTTC
TRBV4-1,-,TRBJ1-1,-,CASSQVEGVMNTEAFF,TGCGCCAGCAGCCAAGTAGAGGGGGTGATGAACACTGAAGCTTTCTTT
TRBV29-1,-,TRBJ2-7,-,CSAYRDYEQYF,TGCAGCGCGTACAGGGACTACGAGCAGTACTTC
TRBV6-5,-,TRBJ1-1,-,CASSHRDRTEAFF,TGTGCCAGCAGCCACAGAGACCGAACTGAAGCTTTCTTT
TRBV5-4,TRBD1,TRBJ1-2,-,CASSLQGQGNYGYTF,TGTGCCAGCAGCTTGCAGGGACAGGGGAACTATGGCTACACCTTC
TRBV21-1,-,TRBJ2-2,once,CASSKYCLAETTGELFF,TGTGCCAGCAGCAAATATTGCCTAGCGGAGACCACCGGGGAGCTGTTTTTT
TRBV19,-,TRBJ1-1,-,CASNRRHLMNTEAFF,TGTGCCAGTAATAGGAGGCACCTAATGAACACTGAAGCTTTCTTT
TRBV21-1,-,TRBJ1-5,-,CASSQGSRYGSNQPQHF,TGTGCCAGCAGCCAAGGGTCTAGATACGGTAGCAATCAGCCCCAGCATTTT
TRBV11-2,-,TRBJ2-2,once,CASSLRERANTGELFF,TGTGCCAGCAGCTTGAGGGAGCGGGCGAACACCGGGGAGCTGTTTTTT
TRBV7-9,TRBD1,TRBJ2-5,once,CASSSPGGDRDQETQYF,TGTGCCAGCAGCTCGCCAGGGGGGGACAGGGACCAAGAGACCCAGTACTTC
TRBV20-1,-,TRBJ2-3,-,CSAWGGTQYF,TGCAGTGCGTGGGGCGGTACGCAGTATTTT
TRBV6-6,TRBD2,TRBJ2-7,-,CASSYSHGRGDYEQYF,TGTGCCAGCAGTTACTCCCATGGGAGGGGAGACTACGAGCAGTACTTC
TRBV3-1/TRBV3-2,TRBD1,TRBJ1-5,-,CASSHQGDQPQHF,TGTGCCAGCAGCCATCAGGGGGATCAGCCCCAGCATTTT
TRBV3-1/TRBV3-2,-,TRBJ2-1,-,CASSQDGAGYNEQFF,TGTGCCAGCAGCCAAGATGGGGCAGGGTACAATGAGCAGTTCTTC
TRBV19,TRBD2,TRBJ2-7,-,CASSKKLAGRHYEQYF,TGTGCCAGTAGTAAAAAGCTAGCGGGAAGACACTACGAGCAGTACTTC
TRBV19,-,TRBJ1-2,-,CASSIGVINYGYTF,TGTGCCAGTAGTATAGGTGTCATCAACTATGGCTACACCTTC
TRBV3-1/TRBV3-2,TRBD1,TRBJ2-3,-,CASSTAGTGVGTQYF,TGTGCCAGCAGTACAGCCGGGACAGGTGTCGGTACGCAGTATTTT
TRBV18,-,TRBJ2-7,-,CASSPRGGSYEQYF,TGTGCCAGCTCACCACGGGGAGGCTCCTACGAGCAGTACTTC
TRBV6-5,-,TRBJ1-2,-,CASRTGTQDRGYTF,TGTGCCAGCAGAACCGGGACACAGGACCGCGGCTACACCTTC
TRBV12-5,-,TRBJ1-4,-,CASVLQGPNEKLFF,TGTGCTAGTGTCCTACAGGGACCTAATGAAAAACTGTTTTTT